This T cell receptor beta chain was retrieved from a study of OX40 agonist ivuxolimab in advanced cancers. Across the study: Allowance was made for prior anti-PD-1, anti-PD-L1 or anti-CTLA-4 therapy, and 35% to 40% had some.

Study-wide results and caveats: Clonal expansion was among the lowest in partial responders at 0.1-3.0 mg/kg, especially CD8+.

The trim removed 4 bases at V and 3 bases at J, leaving 6 bases unmatched. Germline V gene lookup returns CDR1 SGHRS and CDR2 YFSETQ. The CDR3 is made up of 15 amino acids. On cycle 4 day 1 and cycle 7 day 1, as well as at baseline, blood was sampled. This table comes from immunoSEQ multiplex PCR, and its TCRdb copy is limited to in-frame clones, with some not included. The sample lists some 42,000 clones; 82% were seen once. Concerning this clone: Its antigen is currently unknown.

The starting material was CD4+ or CD8+ T cells sorted from blood, obtained in a trial of the OX40 agonist ivuxolimab. The J gene is TRBJ2-1, the V gene TRBV5-1, with 8 bases fitting TRBD1. The origin of this receptor is an adult with an advanced solid tumor such as melanoma, head and neck, liver or kidney cancer. CDR3 sequence reads: CASSTGQGRYNEQFF. Written as DNA, the CDR3 is TGCGCCAGCAGCACCGGACAGGGCCGCTACAATGAGCAGTTCTTC.